This TCR beta chain came from a study of beta chain features in type 1 diabetes. Points from the study as a whole: Comparison showed that naive, central memory and Treg TCRB repertoires appeared more similar among patients than among healthy donors.

A word on this clone: Its antigen is not known.

The single heparinised draw taken from each donor contained around 110 mL of blood on average. CD4+ cells of the naive, central memory, regulatory and stem cell-like memory types were sorted via CD45RO/CCR7/CD25/CD127/CD95/CD27. The CDR3 sequence is 14 residues long. The germline gives CDR1 MNHNS, CDR2 SASEGT. Trimming left V 4 bases short and J 2 bases short, with 10 bases between. The investigators reverse transcribed all of the isolated RNA, so they sequenced expressed TCRB transcripts. This table comes from immunoSEQ multiplex PCR, and its TCRdb copy is limited to in-frame clones, with some not included. The sample records 600,000 to 650,000 clones, 15% to 18% being singletons.

Sequencing was carried out using naive CD4+ T cells from blood. The TCR was taken from a man aged 18 to 35 in good health. The chain combines TRBV6-1 with TRBJ2-3; no definite D call. CDR3 region: CASSVTGSTDTQYF. In DNA, the CDR3 is TGTGCCAGCAGTGTAACCGGGTCCACAGATACGCAGTATTTT.